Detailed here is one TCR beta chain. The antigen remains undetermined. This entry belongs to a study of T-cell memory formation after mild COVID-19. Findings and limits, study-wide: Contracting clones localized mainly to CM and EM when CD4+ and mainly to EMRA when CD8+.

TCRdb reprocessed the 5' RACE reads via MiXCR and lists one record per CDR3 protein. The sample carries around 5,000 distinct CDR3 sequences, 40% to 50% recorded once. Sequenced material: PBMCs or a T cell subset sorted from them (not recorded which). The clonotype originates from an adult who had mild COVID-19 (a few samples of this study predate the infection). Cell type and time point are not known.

CDR3 sequence (DNA): TGTGCCAGCAGTTACTACGGACGGGGGGGGACTGAAGCTTTCTTT. Amino acid sequence: CASSYYGRGGTEAFF. The chain couples TRBV6-5 to TRBJ1-1; tentatively, D is TRBD1 (5 bases). The CDR3 sequence is 15 residues long. Germline V gene sequence: CDR1 MNHEY, CDR2 SVGAGI. V was trimmed by 1 base and J by 5 bases, leaving 14 bases between them.